This T cell receptor (beta chain) was obtained from a study of blood T cells in healthy people across ages. Across the whole study: The capture of about one barcoded beta molecule per two T cells was achieved by template switching.

V lost 0 bases to trimming and J lost 0 bases, with 18 bases between them. This CDR3 has 18 residues. Looked up from germline, CDR1 is SEHNR and CDR2 is FQNEAQ (reference sequence). Whole-study results and caveats: Older age coincided with a roughly linear decline in TCR beta diversity per million T cells.

Turning to this clonotype: Its antigen is as yet unknown.

Primed by a sample-barcoded 5' primer and a J-beta primer mix, a second PCR proceeded for about 6 to 11 cycles. TCRdb re-called the 5' RACE reads through MiXCR, storing one row per CDR3 protein. The sample yields about 1.5 million distinct CDR3 sequences, 35% to 45% seen once. Researchers report isolating at least 6.5 million PBMCs per sample. With each sample, at least 6 micrograms of total RNA were extracted. Sequenced input: blood. The receptor was isolated from a woman aged 18-29 years in good health. The chain joins TRBV7-9 to TRBJ2-7, with a possible D match to TRBD2 (6 bases). DNA for the CDR3: TGTGCCAGCAGCTTAGCGCAGGGACTTCGTATTCCCTCCTACGAGCAGTACTTC. This translates into CASSLAQGLRIPSYEQYF.